The 29 T cell receptor beta chains given below trace back to one sample, sequenced in a study of PD-1 blockade in classical Hodgkin lymphoma. Every patient experienced relapse after autologous stem cell transplantation, and brentuximab vedotin exposure varied. Measured with immunoSEQ multiplex PCR; TCRdb has only the in-frame clones, and not every one. The data contain roughly 90,000 clones, roughly 79% of them singletons. This specimen consisted of peripheral blood mononuclear cells (PBMCs), obtained before the second cycle of nivolumab. These receptors came from a human donor with classical Hodgkin lymphoma.

The rearrangement uses TRBV5-1 and TRBJ1-5; 8 nucleotides agree with TRBD1. Germline V gene data show CDR1 as SGHRS and CDR2 as YFSETQ. Germline trimming cut 4 bases from V and 7 bases from J; bases unmatched to any gene: 7. The CDR3 is 14 residues long. CDR3 in DNA: TGCGCCAGCAGCACCGGGACAGGTGGACAGCCCCAGCATTTT. Translating it yields CASSTGTGGQPQHF.

V is TRBV11-3 and J is TRBJ2-1; 12 bases map to TRBD2. V gave up 5 bases and J gave up 8 bases; unmatched junction bases: 7. This CDR3 is 15 amino acids long. Germline V gene lookup returns CDR1 SGHNT and CDR2 YENEEA. The CDR3 region is CASSLLAGGPHEQFF. CDR3 sequence (DNA): TGTGCCAGCAGCCTCCTAGCGGGAGGGCCCCATGAGCAGTTCTTC.

The chain combines TRBV29-1 with TRBJ1-4; 7 nucleotides line up with TRBD1. V shed 4 bases and J 8 bases; nucleotides not matched to a gene: 10. This CDR3 is built from 14 residues. CDR1 SQVTM and CDR2 ANQGSEA come from the germline V gene. CDR3 protein: CSVAETGAGEKLFF. The DNA for the CDR3 is TGCAGCGTTGCCGAAACAGGGGCGGGGGAAAAACTGTTTTTT. The full variable domain, its missing parts supplied by reference TRBV29-1 and TRBJ1-4, is SAVISQKPSRDICQRGTSLTIQCQVDSQVTMMFWYRQQPGQSLTLIATANQGSEATYESGFVIDKFPISRPNLTFSTLTVSNMSPEDSSIYLCSVAETGAGEKLFFGSGTQLSVL.

This rearrangement joins TRBV19 to TRBJ2-7; perhaps TRBD1 as D (6 bases). The germline gives CDR1 LNHDA, CDR2 SQIVND (reference sequence). The CDR3 consists of 14 residues. Trimming cost V 8 bases and J 5 bases, with 19 bases left between them. The CDR3 is CASGQQGSGHEQYF. CDR3 nucleotides: TGTGCCAGTGGTCAACAGGGTTCCGGCCACGAGCAGTACTTC.

CDR3 sequence: CASNGGYEQYF. The CDR3 nucleotides are TGTGCCAGCAACGGTGGCTACGAGCAGTACTTC. The chain has TRBV28 and TRBJ2-7; D unresolved. CDR3 length: 11 amino acids. V lost 7 bases and J lost 3, with 7 bases in between. CDR1 and CDR2 from the germline V gene are MDHEN and SYDVKM.

The chain recombines TRBV29-1 with TRBJ2-1; 7 bases fit TRBD2. V lost 3 bases and J lost 4; bases outside the gene matches: 6. CDR1 is SQVTM and CDR2 is ANQGSEA in the germline V gene. CDR3 length equals 14 residues. The CDR3 protein is CSVDRAGVYNEQFF. CDR3 DNA: TGCAGCGTTGATCGTGCGGGGGTATACAATGAGCAGTTCTTC.

This clone appeared once. The chain joins TRBV19 to TRBJ2-2, with D possibly TRBD1 on 5 matching bases. With 2 bases removed from V and 3 bases from J, the gap between germline ends came to 7 bases. Per germline, CDR1 LNHDA and CDR2 SQIVND (reference sequence). The CDR3 totals 14 residues. This chain's CDR3 is CASSIQGYTGELFF. The CDR3 nucleotides read TGTGCCAGTAGTATACAGGGATACACCGGGGAGCTGTTTTTT.

The V gene is TRBV10-3, the J gene TRBJ2-7, with a possible D match to TRBD2 (6 bases). The CDR3 is 13 amino acids. V was pared by 5 bases and J by 2 bases, with 10 bases between. Germline V gives CDR1 ENHRY, CDR2 SYGVKD. This CDR3 reads CAISHREPYEQYF. The CDR3 DNA is TGTGCCATCAGTCACCGGGAGCCCTACGAGCAGTACTTC.

This rearrangement joins TRBV30 to TRBJ2-3; D gene uncertain. V lost 1 base to trimming and J lost 8 bases, with 7 bases between them. Germline CDR1 is GTSNPN and CDR2 is SVGIG (reference sequence). This CDR3 spans 11 amino acids. As DNA, the CDR3 is TGTGCCTGGAGTGACCAGGCTACGCAGTATTTT. This translates into CAWSDQATQYF.

This clone has more than one count but fewer than ten. The chain links TRBV6-1 to TRBJ2-7; D is ambiguous. From germline, CDR1 is MNHNS and CDR2 SASEGT. Trimming took off 7 bases at V and 6 bases at J, with 16 bases between the two ends. This CDR3 comprises 13 residues. In DNA, the CDR3 is TGTGCCAGCACCCCATCGGGCGGAAGCGAGCAGTACTTC. Its translation: CASTPSGGSEQYF.

The chain couples TRBV6-4 to TRBJ2-1; 11 nucleotides align to TRBD2. Trimming removed 4 bases from V and 7 bases from J; junction bases left unmatched: 15. This CDR3 region has 18 residues. Germline CDR1 MRHNA, CDR2 SNTAGT. CDR3 sequence: CASSASPQLAGVSNEQFF. CDR3 nucleotide sequence: TGTGCCAGCAGTGCCTCCCCTCAACTAGCGGGAGTTTCGAATGAGCAGTTCTTC.

This chain connects TRBV14 to TRBJ2-3; 9 bases are a match to TRBD2. The CDR3 spans 18 residues. Germline-derived CDR1 and CDR2 are SGHDN and FVKESK. V lost 0 bases, J lost 2 bases, and 9 bases stayed unmatched. This CDR3 reads CASSQDYRLAGITDTQYF. The CDR3 bases are TGTGCCAGCAGCCAAGATTATCGGCTAGCGGGGATCACAGATACGCAGTATTTT.

This rearrangement joins TRBV19 to TRBJ1-2; the D is unclear. The CDR3 is 12 amino acids. Germline CDR1 LNHDA, CDR2 SQIVND (reference sequence). V dropped 3 bases and J dropped 5 bases, with 7 bases sitting between them. For the CDR3, the DNA is TGTGCCAGTAGTATGCGAGCGTATGGCTACACCTTC. Its protein product is CASSMRAYGYTF.

The CDR3 here is CASSSGTGDWAEAFF. The CDR3, as DNA: TGTGCCAGCAGCTCTGGGACAGGGGATTGGGCTGAAGCTTTCTTT. The chain recombines TRBV7-8 with TRBJ1-1; 10 positions match TRBD1. This CDR3 has 15 residues. J lost 6 bases, V lost 4 bases, and 8 bases had no gene match. CDR1 SGHVS and CDR2 FQNEAQ come from the germline V gene.

This clone came up a few times. The chain uses TRBV19 and TRBJ2-7; 8 bases match TRBD2. This CDR3 has 15 residues. Germline values: CDR1 LNHDA, CDR2 SQIVND (reference sequence). V lost 3 bases and J lost 3; bases outside the gene matches: 7. In nucleotides, the CDR3 is TGTGCCAGTAGTATGAATCGGGAGGGCCTCTACGAGCAGTACTTC. Protein: CASSMNREGLYEQYF.

The V and J genes are TRBV2 and TRBJ2-1; 12 nucleotides align to TRBD2. CDR1 is SNHLY and CDR2 is FYNNEI in the germline V gene. V lost 0 bases and J lost 8; bases outside the gene matches: 14. CDR3 size: 19 residues. CDR3 bases: TGTGCCAGCAGTGAAGCGCGGCTAGCGGGAGGGTTACGAGTGGATGAGCAGTTCTTC. Translating it yields CASSEARLAGGLRVDEQFF.

The V and J genes are TRBV4-1 and TRBJ1-2; D is perhaps TRBD1 (6 bases). Per the germline V gene, CDR1 is MGHRA and CDR2 is YSYEKL. V dropped 0 bases and J dropped 2 bases, with 10 bases sitting between them. There are 15 residues in the CDR3. CDR3 amino acids: CASSQEGGGNYGYTF. In DNA form, the CDR3 reads TGCGCCAGCAGCCAAGAAGGTGGGGGCAACTATGGCTACACCTTC.

This clone was seen more than once but under ten times. The chain combines TRBV27 with TRBJ1-2, with D unclear. The CDR3 length is 14 residues. V was trimmed by 4 bases and J by 3 bases, leaving 12 bases between them. Germline CDR1 is MNHEY and CDR2 is SMNVEV (reference sequence). DNA for the CDR3: TGTGCCAGCAGTTCCCACGGCAGTTACTATGGCTACACCTTC. Protein: CASSSHGSYYGYTF.

The V and J genes are TRBV19 and TRBJ2-7, with D possibly being TRBD2 (5 bases). The V end lost 3 bases, the J end lost 0 bases, and 12 bases lay between the germline ends. CDR3 length: 15 amino acids. Germline V lookup: CDR1 LNHDA, CDR2 SQIVND (reference sequence). This CDR3 reads CASSIKREYSYEQYF. CDR3 in DNA: TGTGCCAGTAGTATTAAGAGGGAGTACTCCTACGAGCAGTACTTC.

The rearrangement links TRBV6-6 to TRBJ2-7; possible D gene TRBD1, 6 bases. Germline V gene sequence: CDR1 MNHNY, CDR2 SVGAGI (reference sequence). The CDR3 runs to 14 residues. The germline V and J ends were trimmed by 6 bases and 3 bases, with 15 bases remaining between them. The CDR3 loop reads CASRARDTYYEQYF. The CDR3 bases are TGTGCCAGCAGGGCCCGGGACACCTACTACGAGCAGTACTTC.

This clone appeared once. V usage is TRBV5-5 and J usage is TRBJ2-7; D call uncertain. The CDR3 is 14 amino acids. Germline-derived CDR1 and CDR2 are SGHKS and YYEKEE (reference sequence). V lost 0 bases and J 1 base, leaving 8 bases between the germline ends. Here the CDR3 reads CASSLEPHSYEQYF. Written as DNA, the CDR3 is TGTGCCAGCAGCTTGGAGCCCCATTCCTACGAGCAGTACTTC. Together with reference TRBV5-5 and TRBJ2-7, the CDR3 gives the full variable domain: DAGVTQSPTHLIKTRGQQVTLRCSPISGHKSVSWYQQVLGQGPQFIFQYYEKEERGRGNFPDRFSARQFPNYSSELNVNALLLGDSALYLCASSLEPHSYEQYFGPGTRLTVT.

This clone was detected only a few times. The V and J genes are TRBV7-2 and TRBJ2-3, with 12 bases that match TRBD2. CDR1 and CDR2 from the germline V gene are SGHTA and FQGNSA. Losses at the gene ends were 6 bases for V and 7 bases for J; bases not matched to a gene: 8. The CDR3 loop spans 15 amino acids. The CDR3 sequence: CASSSLAGGPNTQYF. In nucleotides, the CDR3 is TGTGCCAGCAGTTCCCTAGCGGGAGGGCCCAATACGCAGTATTTT.

The chain couples TRBV6-5 to TRBJ2-2; no reliable D call. Germline values: CDR1 MNHEY, CDR2 SVGAGI. This CDR3 comprises 10 residues. The CDR3 loop is CETQPGELFF. As DNA, the CDR3 is TGTGAAACCCAACCCGGGGAGCTGTTTTTT.

CDR3 region: CASSLGQGPYEQYF. The CDR3 nucleotides are TGTGCCAGCAGCTTGGGGCAGGGACCCTACGAGCAGTACTTC. This chain joins TRBV5-5 and TRBJ2-7; TRBD1 or TRBD2 may be the D gene (5 bases each). CDR3 size: 14 residues. The V end was cut by 0 bases, the J end by 2 bases, with 9 bases between. CDR1 and CDR2 (germline): SGHKS, YYEKEE (reference sequence).

The rearrangement links TRBV7-3 to TRBJ2-3, with D possibly being TRBD1 (5 bases). Germline CDR1 reads SGHTA; CDR2 reads FQGTGA. The V gene lost 2 bases and the J gene lost 0 bases, with 9 bases spanning the gap. The CDR3 has 15 residues. The chain's CDR3 is CASSLGQGSTDTQYF. CDR3 coding DNA: TGTGCCAGCAGCTTAGGGCAGGGAAGCACAGATACGCAGTATTTT.

The chain recombines TRBV19 with TRBJ2-6, with D hard to call. CDR1 LNHDA and CDR2 SQIVND come from the germline V gene (reference sequence). V lost 10 bases, J lost 1 base, and 8 bases lay in between. The CDR3 runs to 13 residues. The CDR3 loop is CATRDSGANVLTF. The DNA for the CDR3 is TGTGCCACCCGAGATTCTGGGGCCAACGTCCTGACTTTC. The full variable domain, with the rest looked up from reference TRBV19 and TRBJ2-6, is DGGITQSPKYLFRKEGQNVTLSCEQNLNHDAMYWYRQDPGQGLRLIYYSQIVNDFQKGDIAEGYSVSREKKESFPLTVTSAQKNPTAFYLCATRDSGANVLTFGAGSRLTVL.

CDR3 sequence (DNA): TGTGCCAGTAGTCCAAGGACAGGGGCAACCGATACGCAGTATTTT. Amino acid sequence: CASSPRTGATDTQYF. This chain joins TRBV19 and TRBJ2-3, with 9 nucleotides matching TRBD1. Unmatched junction bases numbered 9, after V lost 5 bases and J lost 6 bases. Germline CDR1 and CDR2: LNHDA and SQIVND (reference sequence). CDR3 size: 15 residues. Combining the CDR3 with reference TRBV19 and TRBJ2-3 gives the whole variable domain DGGITQSPKYLFRKEGQNVTLSCEQNLNHDAMYWYRQDPGQGLRLIYYSQIVNDFQKGDIAEGYSVSREKKESFPLTVTSAQKNPTAFYLCASSPRTGATDTQYFGPGTRLTVL.

The rearrangement joins TRBV6-5 to TRBJ1-2, with D tentatively TRBD1 (5 bases). Trimming cost V 8 bases and J 4 bases, with 17 bases left between them. The germline V gene has CDR1 MNHEY and CDR2 SVGAGI. The CDR3 has 14 amino acids. The CDR3 is CASRDSGTSYGYTF. The CDR3, as DNA: TGTGCCAGCCGGGACTCCGGGACGAGCTATGGCTACACCTTC.

V usage is TRBV7-9 and J usage is TRBJ2-6, with no clear D. The V end lost 3 bases, the J end lost 3 bases, and 3 bases lay between the germline ends. Germline CDR1 SEHNR, CDR2 FQNEAQ (reference sequence). This CDR3 contains 13 residues. The CDR3 protein is CASSFLGANVLTF. DNA for the CDR3: TGTGCCAGCAGCTTTCTTGGGGCCAACGTCCTGACTTTC.